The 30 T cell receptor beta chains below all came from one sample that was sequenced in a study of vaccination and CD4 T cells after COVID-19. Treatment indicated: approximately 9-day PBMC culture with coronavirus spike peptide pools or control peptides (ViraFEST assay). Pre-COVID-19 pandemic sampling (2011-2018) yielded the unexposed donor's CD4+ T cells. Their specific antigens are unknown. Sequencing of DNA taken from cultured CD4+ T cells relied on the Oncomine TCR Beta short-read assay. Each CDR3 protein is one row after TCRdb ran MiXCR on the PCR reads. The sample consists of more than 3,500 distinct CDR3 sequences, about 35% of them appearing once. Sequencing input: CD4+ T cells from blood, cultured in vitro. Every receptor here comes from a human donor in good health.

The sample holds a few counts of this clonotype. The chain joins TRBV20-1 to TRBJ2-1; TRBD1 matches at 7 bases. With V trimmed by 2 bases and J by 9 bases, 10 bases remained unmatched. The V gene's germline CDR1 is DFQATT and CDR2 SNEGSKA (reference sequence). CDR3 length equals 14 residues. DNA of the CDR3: TGCAGTGCTAGAATAGGGGGCCCCTCAACTGAGCAGTTCTTC. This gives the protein CSARIGGPSTEQFF.

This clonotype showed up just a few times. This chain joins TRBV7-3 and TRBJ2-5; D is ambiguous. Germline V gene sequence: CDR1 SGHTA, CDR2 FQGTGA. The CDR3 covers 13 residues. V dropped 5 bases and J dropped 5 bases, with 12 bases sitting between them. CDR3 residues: CASSPARSETQYF. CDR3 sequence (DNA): TGTGCCAGCAGCCCGGCGCGGTCGGAGACCCAGTACTTC.

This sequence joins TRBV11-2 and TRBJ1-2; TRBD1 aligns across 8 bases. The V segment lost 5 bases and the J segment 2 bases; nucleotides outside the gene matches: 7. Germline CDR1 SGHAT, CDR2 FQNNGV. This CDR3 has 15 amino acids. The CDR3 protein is CASSPGTGPNYGYTF. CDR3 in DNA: TGTGCCAGCAGCCCCGGGACAGGACCCAACTATGGCTACACCTTC.

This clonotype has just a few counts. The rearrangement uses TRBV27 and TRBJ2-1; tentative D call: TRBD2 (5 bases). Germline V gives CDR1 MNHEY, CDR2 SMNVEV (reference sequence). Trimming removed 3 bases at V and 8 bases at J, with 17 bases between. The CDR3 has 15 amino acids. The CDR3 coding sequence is TGTGCCAGCAGTTTTGGACTCCGTTTTTCATATGAGCAGTTCTTC. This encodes CASSFGLRFSYEQFF.

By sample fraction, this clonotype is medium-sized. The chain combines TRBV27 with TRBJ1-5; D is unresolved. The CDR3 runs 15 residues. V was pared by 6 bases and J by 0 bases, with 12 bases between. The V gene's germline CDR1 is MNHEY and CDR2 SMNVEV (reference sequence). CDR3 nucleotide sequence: TGTGCCAGCAGCCGTAGTGGGGATAGCAATCAGCCCCAGCATTTT. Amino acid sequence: CASSRSGDSNQPQHF.

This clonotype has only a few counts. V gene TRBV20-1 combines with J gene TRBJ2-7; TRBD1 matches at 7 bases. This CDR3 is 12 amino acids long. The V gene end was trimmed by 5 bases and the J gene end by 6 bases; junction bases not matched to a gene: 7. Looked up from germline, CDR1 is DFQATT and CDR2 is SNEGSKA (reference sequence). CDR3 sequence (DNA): TGCAGTGCTTACACAGGGGCGGGCGAGCAGTACTTC. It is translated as CSAYTGAGEQYF.

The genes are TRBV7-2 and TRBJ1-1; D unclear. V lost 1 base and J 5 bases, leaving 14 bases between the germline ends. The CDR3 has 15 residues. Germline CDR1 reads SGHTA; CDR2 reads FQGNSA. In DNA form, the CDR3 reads TGTGCCAGCAGCTTAGGGACCCCCACGCGAACTGAAGCTTTCTTT. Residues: CASSLGTPTRTEAFF.

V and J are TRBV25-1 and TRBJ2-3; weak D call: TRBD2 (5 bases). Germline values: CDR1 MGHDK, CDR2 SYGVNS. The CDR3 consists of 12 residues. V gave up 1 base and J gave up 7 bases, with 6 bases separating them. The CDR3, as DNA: TGTGCCAGCAGTGAATCGGGGTATACGCAGTATTTT. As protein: CASSESGYTQYF.

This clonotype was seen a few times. CDR3 amino acids: CASSFARDGPYEQYF. As DNA, the CDR3 is TGTGCCAGCAGTTTTGCCCGGGACGGACCCTACGAGCAGTACTTC. The chain has TRBV6-5 and TRBJ2-7, with D possibly being TRBD1 or TRBD2 (5 bases each). CDR1 MNHEY and CDR2 SVGAGI come from the germline V gene. Trimming pared 4 bases from V and 2 bases from J, leaving 15 bases between. This CDR3 comprises 15 residues.

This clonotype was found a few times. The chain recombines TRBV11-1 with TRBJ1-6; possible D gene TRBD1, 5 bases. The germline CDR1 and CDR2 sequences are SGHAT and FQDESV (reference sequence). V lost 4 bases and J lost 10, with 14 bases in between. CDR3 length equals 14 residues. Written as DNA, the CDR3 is TGTGCCAGCAGCTATACCGGGACGCAATCACCCCTCCACTTT. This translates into CASSYTGTQSPLHF. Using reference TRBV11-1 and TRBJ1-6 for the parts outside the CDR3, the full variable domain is EAEVAQSPRYKITEKSQAVAFWCDPISGHATLYWYRQILGQGPELLVQFQDESVVDDSQLPKDRFSAERLKGVDSTLKIQPAELGDSAMYLCASSYTGTQSPLHFGNGTRLTVT.

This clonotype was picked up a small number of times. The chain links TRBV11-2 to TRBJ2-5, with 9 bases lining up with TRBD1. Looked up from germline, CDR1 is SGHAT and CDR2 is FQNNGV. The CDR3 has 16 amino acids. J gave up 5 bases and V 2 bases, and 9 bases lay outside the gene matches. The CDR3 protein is CASSLSNPTGGETQYF. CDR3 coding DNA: TGTGCCAGCAGCTTAAGTAATCCGACAGGGGGGGAGACCCAGTACTTC.

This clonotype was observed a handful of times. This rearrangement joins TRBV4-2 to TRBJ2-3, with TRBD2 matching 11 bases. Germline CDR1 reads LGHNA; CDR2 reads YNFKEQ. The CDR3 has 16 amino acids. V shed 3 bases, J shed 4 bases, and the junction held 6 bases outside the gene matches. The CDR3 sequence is CASSQAIAGGPDTQYF. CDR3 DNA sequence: TGTGCCAGCAGCCAGGCTATAGCGGGGGGGCCAGATACGCAGTATTTT.

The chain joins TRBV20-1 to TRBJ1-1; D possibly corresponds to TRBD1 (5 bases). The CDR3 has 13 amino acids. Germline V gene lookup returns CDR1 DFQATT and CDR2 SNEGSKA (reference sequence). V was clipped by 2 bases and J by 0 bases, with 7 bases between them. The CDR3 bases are TGCAGTGCTAGACGGGACCTGAACACTGAAGCTTTCTTT. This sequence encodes CSARRDLNTEAFF.

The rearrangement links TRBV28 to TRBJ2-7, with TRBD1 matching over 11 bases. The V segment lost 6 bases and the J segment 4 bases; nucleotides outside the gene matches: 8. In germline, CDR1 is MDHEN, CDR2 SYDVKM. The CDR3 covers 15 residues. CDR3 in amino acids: CASSAPGQGVYEQYF. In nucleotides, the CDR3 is TGTGCCAGCAGCGCTCCGGGACAGGGGGTTTACGAGCAGTACTTC.

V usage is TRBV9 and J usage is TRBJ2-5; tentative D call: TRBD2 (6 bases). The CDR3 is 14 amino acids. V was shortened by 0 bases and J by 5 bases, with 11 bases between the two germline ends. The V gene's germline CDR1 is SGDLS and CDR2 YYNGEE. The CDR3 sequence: CASSVVAAGETQYF. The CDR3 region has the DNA TGTGCCAGCAGCGTAGTGGCCGCGGGGGAGACCCAGTACTTC.

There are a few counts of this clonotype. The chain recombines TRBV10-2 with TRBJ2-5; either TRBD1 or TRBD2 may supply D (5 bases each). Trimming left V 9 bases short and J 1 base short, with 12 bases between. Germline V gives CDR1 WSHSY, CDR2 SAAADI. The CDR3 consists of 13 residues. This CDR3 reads CASNPGAQETQYF. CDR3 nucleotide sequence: TGCGCCAGTAATCCCGGGGCCCAAGAGACCCAGTACTTC.

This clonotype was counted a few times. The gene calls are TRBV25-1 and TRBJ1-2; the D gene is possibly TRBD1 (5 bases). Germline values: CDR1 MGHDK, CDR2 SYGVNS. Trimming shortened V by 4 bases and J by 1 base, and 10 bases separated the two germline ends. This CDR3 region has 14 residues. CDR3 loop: CASSGGTDNYGYTF. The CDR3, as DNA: TGTGCCAGCAGTGGCGGGACGGATAACTATGGCTACACCTTC.

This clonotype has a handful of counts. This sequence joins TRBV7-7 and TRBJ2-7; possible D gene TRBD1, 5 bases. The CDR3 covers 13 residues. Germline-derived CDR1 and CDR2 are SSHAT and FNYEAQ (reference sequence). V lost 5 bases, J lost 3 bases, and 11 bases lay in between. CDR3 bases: TGTGCCAGCAGCCTAGGACAAGACTACGAGCAGTACTTC. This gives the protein CASSLGQDYEQYF. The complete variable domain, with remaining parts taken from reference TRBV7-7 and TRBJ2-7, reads GAGVSQSPRYKVTKRGQDVTLRCDPISSHATLYWYQQALGQGPEFLTYFNYEAQPDKSGLPSDRFSAERPEGSISTLTIQRTEQRDSAMYRCASSLGQDYEQYFGPGTRLTVT.

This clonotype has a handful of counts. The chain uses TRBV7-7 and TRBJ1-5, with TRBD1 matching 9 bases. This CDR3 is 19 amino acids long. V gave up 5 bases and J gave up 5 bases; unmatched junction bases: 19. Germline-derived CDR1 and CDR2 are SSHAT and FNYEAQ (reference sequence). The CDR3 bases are TGTGCCAGCAGCGTCTTACTTCCTCTACGGACAGGGGAATATCAGCCCCAGCATTTT. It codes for CASSVLLPLRTGEYQPQHF.

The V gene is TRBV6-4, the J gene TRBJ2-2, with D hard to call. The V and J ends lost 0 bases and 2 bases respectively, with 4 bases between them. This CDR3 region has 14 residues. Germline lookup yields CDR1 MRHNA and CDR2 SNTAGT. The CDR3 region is CASSDSDNTGELFF. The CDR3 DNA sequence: TGTGCCAGCAGTGACTCGGACAACACCGGGGAGCTGTTTTTT.

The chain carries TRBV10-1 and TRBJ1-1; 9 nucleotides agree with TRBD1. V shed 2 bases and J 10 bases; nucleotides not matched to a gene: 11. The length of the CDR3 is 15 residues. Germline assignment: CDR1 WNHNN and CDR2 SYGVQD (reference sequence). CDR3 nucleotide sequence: TGCGCCAGCAGTGAGCTACCGGGACAGGGAGGACGAGCTTTCTTT. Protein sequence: CASSELPGQGGRAFF.

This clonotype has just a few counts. The CDR3 DNA sequence: TGTGCCAGCTCACTAGGACAGCCCAATCAGCCCCAGCATTTT. Amino acid sequence: CASSLGQPNQPQHF. The chain employs TRBV18 and TRBJ1-5; D is possibly TRBD1 (6 bases). Germline values: CDR1 KGHSH, CDR2 LQKENI. V was shortened by 4 bases and J by 3 bases, with 10 bases between the two germline ends. The CDR3 has 14 amino acids.

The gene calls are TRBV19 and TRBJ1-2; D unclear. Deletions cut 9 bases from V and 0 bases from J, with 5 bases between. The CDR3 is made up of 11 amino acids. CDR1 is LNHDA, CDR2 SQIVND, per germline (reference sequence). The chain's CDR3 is CASRTNYGYTF. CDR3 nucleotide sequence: TGTGCCAGCCGGACTAACTATGGCTACACCTTC.

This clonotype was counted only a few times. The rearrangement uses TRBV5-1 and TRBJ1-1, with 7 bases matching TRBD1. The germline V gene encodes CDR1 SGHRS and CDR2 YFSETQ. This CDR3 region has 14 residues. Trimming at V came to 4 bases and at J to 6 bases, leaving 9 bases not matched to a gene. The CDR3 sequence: CASSEGQWKAEAFF. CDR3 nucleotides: TGCGCCAGCAGCGAGGGACAGTGGAAGGCTGAAGCTTTCTTT.

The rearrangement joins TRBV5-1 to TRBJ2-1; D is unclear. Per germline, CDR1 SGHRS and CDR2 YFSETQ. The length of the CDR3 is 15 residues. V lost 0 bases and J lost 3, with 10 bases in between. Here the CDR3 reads CASSLEGNLYNEQFF. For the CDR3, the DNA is TGCGCCAGCAGCTTGGAAGGGAACCTCTACAATGAGCAGTTCTTC.

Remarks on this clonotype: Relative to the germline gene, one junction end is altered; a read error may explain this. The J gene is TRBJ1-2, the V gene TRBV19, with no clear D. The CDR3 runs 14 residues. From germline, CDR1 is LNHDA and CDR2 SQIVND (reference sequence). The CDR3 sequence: CASKMGSTNYGCTF. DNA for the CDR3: TGTGCCAGTAAGATGGGATCCACTAACTATGGCTGCACCTTC.

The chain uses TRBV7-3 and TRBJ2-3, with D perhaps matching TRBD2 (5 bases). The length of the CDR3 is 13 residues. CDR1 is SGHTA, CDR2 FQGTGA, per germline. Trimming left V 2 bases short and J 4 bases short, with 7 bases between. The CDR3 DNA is TGTGCCAGCAGCTTAGGGGAGCCAGATACGCAGTATTTT. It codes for CASSLGEPDTQYF.

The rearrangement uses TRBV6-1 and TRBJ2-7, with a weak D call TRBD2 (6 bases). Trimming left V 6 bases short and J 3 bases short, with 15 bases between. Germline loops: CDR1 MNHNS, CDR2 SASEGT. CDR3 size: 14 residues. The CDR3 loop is CASSRDSDFYEQYF. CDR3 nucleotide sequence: TGTGCCAGCAGCCGGGACTCCGATTTCTACGAGCAGTACTTC.

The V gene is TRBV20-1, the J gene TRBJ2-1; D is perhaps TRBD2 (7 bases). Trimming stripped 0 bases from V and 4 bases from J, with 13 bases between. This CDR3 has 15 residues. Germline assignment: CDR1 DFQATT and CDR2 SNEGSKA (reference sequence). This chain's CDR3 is CSARDTGGSYNEQFF. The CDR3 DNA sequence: TGCAGTGCTAGAGATACGGGGGGCTCGTACAATGAGCAGTTCTTC.

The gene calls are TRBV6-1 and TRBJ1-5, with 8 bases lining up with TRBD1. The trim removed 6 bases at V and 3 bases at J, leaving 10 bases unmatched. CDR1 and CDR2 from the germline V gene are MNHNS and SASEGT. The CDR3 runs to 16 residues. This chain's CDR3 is CASRSGTGLSNQPQHF. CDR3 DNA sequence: TGTGCCAGCAGATCCGGGACAGGCTTATCCAATCAGCCCCAGCATTTT.